This T cell receptor (beta chain) was sequenced in a study of cytomegalovirus exposure and HLA in healthy donors. Whole-study findings and limits: Indistinguishable V segments, including TRBV6-2 and TRBV6-3, were excluded. There were about 160 TCR beta chains listed as cytomegalovirus-associated. CMV antigen specificity was confirmed in vitro for three CMV-associated chains.

This CDR3 comprises 15 residues. The V gene's germline CDR1 is SGHDN and CDR2 FVKESK. Trimming left V 0 bases short and J 2 bases short, with 11 bases between. 13 Jbeta primers and 60 Vbeta primers were used for the PCR. Libraries were prepared by immunoSEQ multiplex PCR; TCRdb keeps only in-frame clonotypes and omits some of them. The table records around 110,000 clones, 65% to 85% of them present only once. This clone has a single count. Its antigen is unidentified. The rearrangement links TRBV14 to TRBJ2-7; a possible D gene is TRBD2 (7 bases). The sequence derives from a man aged 18-30 years in good health and CMV-seronegative. The sequencing input was PBMCs. The DNA for the CDR3 is TGTGCCAGCAGCCAAGAAGGGGGGGGACCCTACGAGCAGTACTTC. Translating it yields CASSQEGGGPYEQYF.